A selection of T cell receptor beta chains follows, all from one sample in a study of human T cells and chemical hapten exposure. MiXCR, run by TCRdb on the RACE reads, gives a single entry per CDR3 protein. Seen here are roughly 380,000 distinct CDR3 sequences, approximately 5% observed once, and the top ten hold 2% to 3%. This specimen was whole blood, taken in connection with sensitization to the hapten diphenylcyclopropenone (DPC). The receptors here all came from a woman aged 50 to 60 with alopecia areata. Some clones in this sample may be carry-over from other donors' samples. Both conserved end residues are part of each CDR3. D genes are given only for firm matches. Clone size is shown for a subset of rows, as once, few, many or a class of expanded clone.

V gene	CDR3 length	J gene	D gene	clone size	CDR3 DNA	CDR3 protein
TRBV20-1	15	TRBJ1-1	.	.	TGCAGTGCTAGAGAGGGGGCAGAAAAGAACACTGAAGCTTTCTTT	CSAREGAEKNTEAFF
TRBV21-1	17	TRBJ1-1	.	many	TGTGCCAGCAGCGCAAAAACAGGGGACAGGATGAACACTGAAGCTTTCTTT	CASSAKTGDRMNTEAFF
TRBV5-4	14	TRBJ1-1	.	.	TGTGCCAGCAGCTTAGAGGTCGGCGGCACTGAAGCTTTCTTT	CASSLEVGGTEAFF
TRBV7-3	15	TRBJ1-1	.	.	TGTGCCAGCAGCTTAACGACAGTCTTGAACACTGAAGCTTTCTTT	CASSLTTVLNTEAFF
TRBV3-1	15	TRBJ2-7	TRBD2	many	TGTGCCAGCAGCCTGGGACTAGCGGTTACCTACGAGCAGTACTTC	CASSLGLAVTYEQYF
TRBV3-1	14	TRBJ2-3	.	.	TGTGCCAGCAGCCAACCCTTTGGCACAGATACGCAGTATTTT	CASSQPFGTDTQYF
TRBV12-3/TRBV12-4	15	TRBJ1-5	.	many	TGTGCCAGCAGTTTCGCGGCGGAGAGCAATCAGCCCCAGCATTTT	CASSFAAESNQPQHF
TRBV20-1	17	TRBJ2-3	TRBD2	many	TGCAGTGCTAGAGATCTACAGCGGGAGGGCCGCACAGATACGCAGTATTTT	CSARDLQREGRTDTQYF
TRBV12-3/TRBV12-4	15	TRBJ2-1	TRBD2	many	TGTGCCAGCAGTTTTCTAGCGGGGGGGCCCCATGAGCAGTTCTTC	CASSFLAGGPHEQFF
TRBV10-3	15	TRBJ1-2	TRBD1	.	TGTGCCATCAGTAATACGGACAGGGGGAGCGATGGCTACACCTTC	CAISNTDRGSDGYTF
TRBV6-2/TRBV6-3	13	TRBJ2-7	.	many	TGTGCCAGCGGCCGGACTCGGTCCTACGAGCAGTACTTC	CASGRTRSYEQYF
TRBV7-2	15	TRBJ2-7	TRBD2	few	TGTGCCAGCAGCCCGTCTAGCGGGAGCAGGTACGAGCAGTACTTC	CASSPSSGSRYEQYF